The source of this TCR beta chain is a study of Ad26.COV2.S vaccination and SARS-CoV-2 variants. Whole-study results and caveats: Ad26.COV2.S recipients had broader spike-specific TCRs (P = 0.0014). CD8+ and CD4+ T cells specific for spike reportedly responded with substantial breadth after vaccination.

Germline assignment: CDR1 LNHNV and CDR2 YYDKDF (reference sequence). The CDR3 sequence is 15 residues long. Trimming left V 0 bases short and J 5 bases short, with 14 bases between. Regarding this clone: Its specificity is not known.

Assay used: immunoSEQ multiplex PCR; TCRdb lists only in-frame clones, some missing. Of hundreds of thousands of clones in the sample, roughly 89% were seen once. Treatment here: roughly 19 received Ad26.COV2.S at low or high dose, single or two shots; about 5 received placebo; per-sample allocation not given. Day 63 following the first vaccine or placebo injection was when the samples were taken. Aged 18-55 years, donor was enrolled in Boston in the early 2020s. An Ad26 vector that expressed Wuhan-strain SARS-CoV-2 spike constituted the vaccine. The TCR comes from a person between 18 and 59 years old who received the Ad26.COV2.S COVID-19 vaccine or a placebo. V usage is TRBV15 and J usage is TRBJ2-7, with TRBD2 as a possible D gene (5 bases). The sequencing used peripheral blood, collected in a trial of Ad26.COV2.S vaccine versus placebo. CDR3 loop: CATSRDLVRRHEQYF. CDR3 nucleotides: TGTGCCACCAGCAGAGATCTGGTCAGGAGGCACGAGCAGTACTTC.